These 7 T cell receptor beta chains originate from one sample sequenced in a study of blood T cell repertoires in COVID-19. Some clones are missing from TCRdb's copy, which holds only in-frame ones; the method was immunoSEQ multiplex PCR. The sample records about 160,000 clones, roughly 90% being singletons. Sequenced: peripheral blood. These receptors originate from a woman aged 60 to 75 with active or convalescent COVID-19.

This sequence joins TRBV12-3 or TRBV12-4 and TRBJ1-2; 8 bases map to TRBD1. CDR3 length: 13 amino acids. Trimming took 5 bases from V and 7 from J; bases not matched to a gene: 6. The chain's CDR3 is CASSSQGAGGYTF. In DNA, the CDR3 is TGTGCCAGCAGTAGTCAGGGGGCGGGTGGCTACACCTTC.

The V and J genes are TRBV18 and TRBJ2-3; TRBD2 is a possible D gene (5 bases). V was cut by 2 bases and J by 6 bases, with 12 bases left in between. The CDR3 has 14 amino acids. Germline lookup yields CDR1 KGHSH and CDR2 LQKENI. CDR3 sequence: CASSPYGVVDTQYF. CDR3 sequence (DNA): TGTGCCAGCTCACCATACGGGGTGGTGGATACGCAGTATTTT.

The V gene is TRBV10-2, the J gene TRBJ1-5, with 9 positions matching TRBD1. The CDR3 length is 15 residues. CDR1 is WSHSY and CDR2 is SAAADI in the germline V gene. V shed 6 bases, J shed 1 base, and the junction held 4 bases outside the gene matches. The CDR3 region has the DNA TGCGCCAGCAGGGGGACAGGGACGAGCAATCAGCCCCAGCATTTT. This sequence encodes CASRGTGTSNQPQHF.

The gene calls are TRBV3-1 (or the pseudogene TRBV3-2) and TRBJ2-5; 12 nucleotides line up with TRBD2. V dropped 2 bases and J dropped 5; count of bases not matched to a gene: 6. This CDR3 is built from 16 residues. Germline V gives CDR1 LGHDT, CDR2 YNNKEL (reference sequence). CDR3 nucleotide sequence: TGTGCCAGCAGCCAATCTAGCGGGGGGGCCCCGGAGACCCAGTACTTC. Translation gives CASSQSSGGAPETQYF.

The chain links TRBV18 to TRBJ2-5; 8 bases fit TRBD1. The CDR3 covers 15 residues. The V gene's germline CDR1 is KGHSH and CDR2 LQKENI. The V and J ends lost 6 bases and 5 bases, in that order; junction bases with no gene match: 11. The CDR3 sequence is CASSRNPGQVETQYF. CDR3 nucleotide sequence: TGTGCCAGCTCGCGGAATCCGGGACAGGTGGAGACCCAGTACTTC.

This rearrangement joins TRBV2 to TRBJ1-6; no definite D call. Germline assignment: CDR1 SNHLY and CDR2 FYNNEI. The V end lost 6 bases, the J end lost 6 bases, and 9 bases lay between the germline ends. The CDR3 has 13 residues. The chain's CDR3 is CASSRRINSPLHF. The CDR3 nucleotides are TGTGCCAGCAGCCGGCGGATTAATTCACCCCTCCACTTT.

V is TRBV3-1 (or the pseudogene TRBV3-2) and J is TRBJ1-2; D is unresolved. Germline CDR1 is LGHDT and CDR2 is YNNKEL (reference sequence). Trimming left V 1 base short and J 4 bases short, with 13 bases between. CDR3 size: 15 residues. Here the CDR3 reads CASSQVMEGSYGYTF. The CDR3 region has the DNA TGTGCCAGCAGCCAAGTTATGGAGGGAAGCTATGGCTACACCTTC.